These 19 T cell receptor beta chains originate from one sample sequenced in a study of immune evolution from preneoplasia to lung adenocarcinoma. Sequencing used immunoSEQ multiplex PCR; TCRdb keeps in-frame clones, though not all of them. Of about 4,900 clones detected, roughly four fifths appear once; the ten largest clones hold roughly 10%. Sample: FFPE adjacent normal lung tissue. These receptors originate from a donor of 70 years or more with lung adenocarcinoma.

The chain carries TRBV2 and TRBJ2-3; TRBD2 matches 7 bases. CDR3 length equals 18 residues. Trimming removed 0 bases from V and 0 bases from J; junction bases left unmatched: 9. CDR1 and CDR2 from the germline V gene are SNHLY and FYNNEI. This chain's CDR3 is CASSEAGWEGRSTDTQYF. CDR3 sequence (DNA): TGTGCCAGCAGTGAAGCAGGTTGGGAGGGCCGCAGCACAGATACGCAGTATTTT.

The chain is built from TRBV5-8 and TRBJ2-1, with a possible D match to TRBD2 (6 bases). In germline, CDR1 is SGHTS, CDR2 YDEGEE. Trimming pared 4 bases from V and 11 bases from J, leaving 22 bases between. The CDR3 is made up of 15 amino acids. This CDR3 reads CASSPTSGRRGQQFF. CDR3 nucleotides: TGTGCCAGCAGCCCGACCTCGGGACGGCGGGGTCAGCAGTTCTTC.

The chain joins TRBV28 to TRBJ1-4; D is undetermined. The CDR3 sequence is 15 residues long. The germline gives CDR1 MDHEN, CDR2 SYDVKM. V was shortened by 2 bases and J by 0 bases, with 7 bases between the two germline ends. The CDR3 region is CASSLSRATNEKLFF. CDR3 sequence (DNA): TGTGCCAGCAGTTTAAGCAGAGCAACTAATGAAAAACTGTTTTTT.

CDR3 sequence (DNA): TGCGCCAGCAGCTTTGGCCAGGGAGGAAGCATTCAGTACTTC. Translated, it gives CASSFGQGGSIQYF. The chain recombines TRBV5-1 with TRBJ2-4; possibly TRBD2 for D (6 bases). Per germline, CDR1 SGHRS and CDR2 YFSETQ. The CDR3 totals 14 residues. Trimming stripped 2 bases from V and 9 bases from J, with 15 bases between.

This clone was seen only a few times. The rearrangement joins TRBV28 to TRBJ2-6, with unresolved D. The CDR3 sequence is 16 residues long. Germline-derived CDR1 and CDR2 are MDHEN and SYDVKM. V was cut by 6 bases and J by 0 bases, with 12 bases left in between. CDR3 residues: CASSALFNSGANVLTF. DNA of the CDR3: TGTGCCAGCAGCGCCCTGTTTAACTCTGGGGCCAACGTCCTGACTTTC.

The CDR3 DNA sequence: TGTGCCAGCAGCTCAAGAGCGGGGCACACAGATACGCAGTATTTT. Its translation: CASSSRAGHTDTQYF. The chain joins TRBV11-2 to TRBJ2-3, with TRBD2 matching over 7 bases. Losses at the gene ends were 4 bases for V and 2 bases for J; bases not matched to a gene: 6. CDR1 is SGHAT and CDR2 is FQNNGV in the germline V gene. The CDR3 contains 15 residues.

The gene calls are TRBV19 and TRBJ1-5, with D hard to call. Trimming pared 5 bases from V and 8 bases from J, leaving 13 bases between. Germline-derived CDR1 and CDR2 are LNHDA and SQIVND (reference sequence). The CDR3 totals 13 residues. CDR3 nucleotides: TGTGCCAGTAGTCAACTTGGGGTGGAGCCCCAGCATTTT. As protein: CASSQLGVEPQHF. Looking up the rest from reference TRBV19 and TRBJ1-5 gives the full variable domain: DGGITQSPKYLFRKEGQNVTLSCEQNLNHDAMYWYRQDPGQGLRLIYYSQIVNDFQKGDIAEGYSVSREKKESFPLTVTSAQKNPTAFYLCASSQLGVEPQHFGDGTRLSIL.

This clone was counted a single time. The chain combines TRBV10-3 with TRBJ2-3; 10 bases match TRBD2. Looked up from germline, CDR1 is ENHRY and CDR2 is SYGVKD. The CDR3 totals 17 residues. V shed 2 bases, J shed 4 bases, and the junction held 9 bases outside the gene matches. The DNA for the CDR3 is TGTGCCATCAGTGAGGGGACTAGCGCATGGTCTCCAGATACGCAGTATTTT. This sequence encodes CAISEGTSAWSPDTQYF.

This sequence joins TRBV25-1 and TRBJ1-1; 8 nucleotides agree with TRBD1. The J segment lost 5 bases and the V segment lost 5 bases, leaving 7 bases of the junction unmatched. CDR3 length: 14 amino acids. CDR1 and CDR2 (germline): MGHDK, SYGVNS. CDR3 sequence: CASSKRTGRTEAFF. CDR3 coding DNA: TGTGCCAGCAGTAAAAGGACAGGGCGTACTGAAGCTTTCTTT. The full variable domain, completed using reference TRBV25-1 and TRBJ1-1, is EADIYQTPRYLVIGTGKKITLECSQTMGHDKMYWYQQDPGMELHLIHYSYGVNSTEKGDLSSESTVSRIRTEHFPLTLESARPSHTSQYLCASSKRTGRTEAFFGQGTRLTVV.

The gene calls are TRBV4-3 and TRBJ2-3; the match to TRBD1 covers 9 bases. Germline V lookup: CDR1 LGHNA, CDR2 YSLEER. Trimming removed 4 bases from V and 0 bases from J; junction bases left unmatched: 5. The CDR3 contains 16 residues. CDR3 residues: CASSPDRGESTDTQYF. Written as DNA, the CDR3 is TGCGCCAGCAGCCCAGACAGGGGGGAAAGCACAGATACGCAGTATTTT.

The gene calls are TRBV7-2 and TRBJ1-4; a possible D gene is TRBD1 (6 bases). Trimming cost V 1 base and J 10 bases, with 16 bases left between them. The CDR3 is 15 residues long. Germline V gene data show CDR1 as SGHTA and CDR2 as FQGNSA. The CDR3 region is CASSLEGGRPAKLFF. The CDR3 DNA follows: TGTGCCAGCAGCTTAGAGGGGGGGCGCCCCGCAAAACTGTTTTTT.

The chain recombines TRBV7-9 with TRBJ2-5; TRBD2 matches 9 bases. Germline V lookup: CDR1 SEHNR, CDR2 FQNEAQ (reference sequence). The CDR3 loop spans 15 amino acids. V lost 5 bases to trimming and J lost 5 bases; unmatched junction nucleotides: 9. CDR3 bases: TGTGCCAGCAGCCAGGCACTAGCGGGTAGGGAGACCCAGTACTTC. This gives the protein CASSQALAGRETQYF.

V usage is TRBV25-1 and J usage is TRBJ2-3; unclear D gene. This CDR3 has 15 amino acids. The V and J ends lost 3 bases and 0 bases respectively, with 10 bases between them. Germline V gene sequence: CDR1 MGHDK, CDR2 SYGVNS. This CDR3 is CASSDAAASTDTQYF. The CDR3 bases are TGTGCCAGCAGTGACGCGGCAGCTAGCACAGATACGCAGTATTTT.

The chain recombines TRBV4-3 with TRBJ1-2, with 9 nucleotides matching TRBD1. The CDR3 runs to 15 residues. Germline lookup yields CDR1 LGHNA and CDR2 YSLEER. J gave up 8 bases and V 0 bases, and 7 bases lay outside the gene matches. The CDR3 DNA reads TGCGCCAGCAGCCAAGAGGCGGGACAGGGAAAAGGCTACACCTTC. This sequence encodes CASSQEAGQGKGYTF.

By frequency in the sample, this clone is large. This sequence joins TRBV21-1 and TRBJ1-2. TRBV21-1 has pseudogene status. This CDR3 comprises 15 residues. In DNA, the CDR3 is TGTGCCAGCAGCGCACCCAGGACGTTCAACGGGGGCTACACCTTC. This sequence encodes CASSAPRTFNGGYTF.

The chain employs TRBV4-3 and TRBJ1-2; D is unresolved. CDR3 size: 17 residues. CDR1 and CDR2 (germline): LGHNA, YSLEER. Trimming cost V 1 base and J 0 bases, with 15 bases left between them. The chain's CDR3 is CASSQGIHGKSNYGYTF. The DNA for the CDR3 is TGCGCCAGCAGCCAAGGCATTCACGGGAAGTCTAACTATGGCTACACCTTC.

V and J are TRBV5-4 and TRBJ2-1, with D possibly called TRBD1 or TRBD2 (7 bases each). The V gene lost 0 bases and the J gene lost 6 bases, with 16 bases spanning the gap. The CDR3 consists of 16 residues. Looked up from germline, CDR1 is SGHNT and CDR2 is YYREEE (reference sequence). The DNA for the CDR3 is TGTGCCAGCAGCTTGGCCTATCAGGGGGGGGGCAATGAGCAGTTCTTC. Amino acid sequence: CASSLAYQGGGNEQFF. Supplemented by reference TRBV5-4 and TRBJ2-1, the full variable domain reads ETGVTQSPTHLIKTRGQQVTLRCSSQSGHNTVSWYQQALGQGPQFIFQYYREEENGRGNFPPRFSGLQFPNYSSELNVNALELDDSALYLCASSLAYQGGGNEQFFGPGTRLTVL.

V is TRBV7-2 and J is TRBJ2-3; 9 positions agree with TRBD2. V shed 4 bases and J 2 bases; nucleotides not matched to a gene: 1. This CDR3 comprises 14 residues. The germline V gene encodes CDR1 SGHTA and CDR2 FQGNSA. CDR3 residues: CASSSSGVTDTQYF. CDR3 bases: TGTGCCAGCAGCTCTAGCGGGGTCACAGATACGCAGTATTTT. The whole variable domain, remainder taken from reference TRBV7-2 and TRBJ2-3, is GAGVSQSPSNKVTEKGKDVELRCDPISGHTALYWYRQSLGQGLEFLIYFQGNSAPDKSGLPSDRFSAERTGGSVSTLTIQRTQQEDSAVYLCASSSSGVTDTQYFGPGTRLTVL.

CDR3 loop: CAWSGGQGGEQYF. CDR3 bases: TGTGCCTGGAGTGGAGGACAGGGCGGCGAGCAGTACTTC. The rearrangement links TRBV30 to TRBJ2-7, with 8 positions matching TRBD1. Losses at the gene ends were 1 base for V and 6 bases for J; bases not matched to a gene: 5. The length of the CDR3 is 13 residues. Per the germline V gene, CDR1 is GTSNPN and CDR2 is SVGIG (reference sequence).